This is a list of T cell receptor beta chains from one sample in a study of T cell responses to AZD1222 COVID-19 vaccine. The data were produced by immunoSEQ multiplex PCR, yet TCRdb's version contains in-frame clones alone and is incomplete. The table records 150,000 to 200,000 clones, 90% to 95% of them present only once. Specimen: peripheral blood, collected on day 0 of AZD1222 vaccination. Every receptor here comes from an adult in good health. Both conserved end residues are trimmed from each CDR3. Each record gives: J gene, D gene, V gene, CDR3 protein. The D gene is left open where the match is weak.

j_gene: TRBJ1-1; d_gene: -; v_gene: TRBV27; CDR3aa: ASSGYTGMNTEAF
j_gene: TRBJ2-2; d_gene: TRBD2; v_gene: TRBV9; CDR3aa: ASSVGQRGEVGELF
j_gene: TRBJ1-1; d_gene: -; v_gene: TRBV7-6; CDR3aa: ASSLEGREGTTEAF
j_gene: TRBJ1-1; d_gene: -; v_gene: TRBV12-3/TRBV12-4; CDR3aa: ASSPGTSEAF
j_gene: TRBJ2-7; d_gene: -; v_gene: TRBV4-2; CDR3aa: ASSRSGLEAYEQY
j_gene: TRBJ2-7; d_gene: -; v_gene: TRBV28; CDR3aa: ASSTGTSVYEQY
j_gene: TRBJ2-7; d_gene: TRBD2; v_gene: TRBV5-6; CDR3aa: ASSLLAGATDSYEQY
j_gene: TRBJ1-6; d_gene: TRBD1; v_gene: TRBV7-2; CDR3aa: ASSLGWGQGSPLH
j_gene: TRBJ1-6; d_gene: -; v_gene: TRBV6-5; CDR3aa: ASSWGSYNSPLH
j_gene: TRBJ2-6; d_gene: -; v_gene: TRBV28; CDR3aa: ASSLSASGANVLT
j_gene: TRBJ1-3; d_gene: -; v_gene: TRBV9; CDR3aa: ASSPEGGGRNGNTIY
j_gene: TRBJ2-5; d_gene: -; v_gene: TRBV9; CDR3aa: ASSVLATQETQY
j_gene: TRBJ1-1; d_gene: TRBD1; v_gene: TRBV28; CDR3aa: ASSEQGRLVNTEAF
j_gene: TRBJ2-1; d_gene: TRBD2; v_gene: TRBV2; CDR3aa: ASSAGTSLYNEQF
j_gene: TRBJ2-5; d_gene: -; v_gene: TRBV29-1; CDR3aa: SVAGGGRQETQY
j_gene: TRBJ1-5; d_gene: -; v_gene: TRBV24-1; CDR3aa: ATSDRSVHQPQH
j_gene: TRBJ1-1; d_gene: -; v_gene: TRBV4-1; CDR3aa: ASSQGRGPDEAF
j_gene: TRBJ1-1; d_gene: -; v_gene: TRBV10-2; CDR3aa: ASSEGVKTEAF
j_gene: TRBJ1-5; d_gene: -; v_gene: TRBV4-2; CDR3aa: ASSQVTDPETNQPQH
j_gene: TRBJ1-3; d_gene: -; v_gene: TRBV18; CDR3aa: ASSPGSTGNTIY
j_gene: TRBJ2-3; d_gene: -; v_gene: TRBV11-3; CDR3aa: ASSLSGATDTQY
j_gene: TRBJ2-3; d_gene: -; v_gene: TRBV28; CDR3aa: ASMTLDTQY
j_gene: TRBJ1-2; d_gene: TRBD1; v_gene: TRBV9; CDR3aa: ASSVGTGDRGYT
j_gene: TRBJ1-5; d_gene: -; v_gene: TRBV4-1; CDR3aa: ASSLLRSPNQPQH
j_gene: TRBJ2-3; d_gene: TRBD2; v_gene: TRBV7-7; CDR3aa: ASSLSGSGGTQY
j_gene: TRBJ1-3; d_gene: -; v_gene: TRBV5-4; CDR3aa: ASSLLPRNTIY
j_gene: TRBJ1-5; d_gene: -; v_gene: TRBV6-4; CDR3aa: ASSENIYQPQH
j_gene: TRBJ2-3; d_gene: -; v_gene: TRBV18; CDR3aa: ASSPQHVTSTDTQY
j_gene: TRBJ1-4; d_gene: -; v_gene: TRBV6-5; CDR3aa: ASSYSGGNRNEKLF
j_gene: TRBJ1-6; d_gene: -; v_gene: TRBV2; CDR3aa: ASRGGNSPLH
j_gene: TRBJ1-2; d_gene: -; v_gene: TRBV30; CDR3aa: AWSSIYYGYT
j_gene: TRBJ2-7; d_gene: TRBD1; v_gene: TRBV14; CDR3aa: ASSQGGYQDRAYEQY
j_gene: TRBJ2-6; d_gene: -; v_gene: TRBV27; CDR3aa: ASRERPGRTSGANVLT
j_gene: TRBJ2-5; d_gene: TRBD2; v_gene: TRBV29-1; CDR3aa: SVDGTSGGVYLGETQY
j_gene: TRBJ1-2; d_gene: -; v_gene: TRBV2; CDR3aa: ASSDTSGYGYT
j_gene: TRBJ1-6; d_gene: -; v_gene: TRBV7-8; CDR3aa: ASSLALGGANNSPLH
j_gene: TRBJ1-1; d_gene: TRBD1; v_gene: TRBV19; CDR3aa: ASSFKDRGNTEAF
j_gene: TRBJ2-7; d_gene: -; v_gene: TRBV15; CDR3aa: ATSRDLGLGYEQY
j_gene: TRBJ2-2; d_gene: -; v_gene: TRBV6-5; CDR3aa: ASTIQGAGELF
j_gene: TRBJ2-7; d_gene: -; v_gene: TRBV10-1; CDR3aa: ASSEGHPGDEQY
j_gene: TRBJ2-7; d_gene: -; v_gene: TRBV18; CDR3aa: ASSRGAGNEQY
j_gene: TRBJ1-1; d_gene: TRBD1; v_gene: TRBV24-1; CDR3aa: ATRGGGGEAF
j_gene: TRBJ2-5; d_gene: -; v_gene: TRBV5-1; CDR3aa: ASSQGTLQETQY
j_gene: TRBJ1-5; d_gene: -; v_gene: TRBV6-6; CDR3aa: ASSYVRVVDQPQH
j_gene: TRBJ1-2; d_gene: -; v_gene: TRBV28; CDR3aa: ASSLQGYGYT
j_gene: TRBJ1-5; d_gene: TRBD1; v_gene: TRBV6-5; CDR3aa: ASRRDRVSQPQH
j_gene: TRBJ1-1; d_gene: -; v_gene: TRBV7-9; CDR3aa: ASKVLRDTEAF
j_gene: TRBJ2-1; d_gene: TRBD1; v_gene: TRBV5-1; CDR3aa: ASSQDRVRNEQF
j_gene: TRBJ2-5; d_gene: TRBD2; v_gene: TRBV4-3; CDR3aa: ASSQAIAGARAQY
j_gene: TRBJ1-2; d_gene: -; v_gene: TRBV11-2; CDR3aa: ASSLVRTGGYT
j_gene: TRBJ1-4; d_gene: -; v_gene: TRBV30; CDR3aa: AWSETGEKLF
j_gene: TRBJ2-3; d_gene: -; v_gene: TRBV3-1/TRBV3-2; CDR3aa: ASSQEPRELPFTDTQY